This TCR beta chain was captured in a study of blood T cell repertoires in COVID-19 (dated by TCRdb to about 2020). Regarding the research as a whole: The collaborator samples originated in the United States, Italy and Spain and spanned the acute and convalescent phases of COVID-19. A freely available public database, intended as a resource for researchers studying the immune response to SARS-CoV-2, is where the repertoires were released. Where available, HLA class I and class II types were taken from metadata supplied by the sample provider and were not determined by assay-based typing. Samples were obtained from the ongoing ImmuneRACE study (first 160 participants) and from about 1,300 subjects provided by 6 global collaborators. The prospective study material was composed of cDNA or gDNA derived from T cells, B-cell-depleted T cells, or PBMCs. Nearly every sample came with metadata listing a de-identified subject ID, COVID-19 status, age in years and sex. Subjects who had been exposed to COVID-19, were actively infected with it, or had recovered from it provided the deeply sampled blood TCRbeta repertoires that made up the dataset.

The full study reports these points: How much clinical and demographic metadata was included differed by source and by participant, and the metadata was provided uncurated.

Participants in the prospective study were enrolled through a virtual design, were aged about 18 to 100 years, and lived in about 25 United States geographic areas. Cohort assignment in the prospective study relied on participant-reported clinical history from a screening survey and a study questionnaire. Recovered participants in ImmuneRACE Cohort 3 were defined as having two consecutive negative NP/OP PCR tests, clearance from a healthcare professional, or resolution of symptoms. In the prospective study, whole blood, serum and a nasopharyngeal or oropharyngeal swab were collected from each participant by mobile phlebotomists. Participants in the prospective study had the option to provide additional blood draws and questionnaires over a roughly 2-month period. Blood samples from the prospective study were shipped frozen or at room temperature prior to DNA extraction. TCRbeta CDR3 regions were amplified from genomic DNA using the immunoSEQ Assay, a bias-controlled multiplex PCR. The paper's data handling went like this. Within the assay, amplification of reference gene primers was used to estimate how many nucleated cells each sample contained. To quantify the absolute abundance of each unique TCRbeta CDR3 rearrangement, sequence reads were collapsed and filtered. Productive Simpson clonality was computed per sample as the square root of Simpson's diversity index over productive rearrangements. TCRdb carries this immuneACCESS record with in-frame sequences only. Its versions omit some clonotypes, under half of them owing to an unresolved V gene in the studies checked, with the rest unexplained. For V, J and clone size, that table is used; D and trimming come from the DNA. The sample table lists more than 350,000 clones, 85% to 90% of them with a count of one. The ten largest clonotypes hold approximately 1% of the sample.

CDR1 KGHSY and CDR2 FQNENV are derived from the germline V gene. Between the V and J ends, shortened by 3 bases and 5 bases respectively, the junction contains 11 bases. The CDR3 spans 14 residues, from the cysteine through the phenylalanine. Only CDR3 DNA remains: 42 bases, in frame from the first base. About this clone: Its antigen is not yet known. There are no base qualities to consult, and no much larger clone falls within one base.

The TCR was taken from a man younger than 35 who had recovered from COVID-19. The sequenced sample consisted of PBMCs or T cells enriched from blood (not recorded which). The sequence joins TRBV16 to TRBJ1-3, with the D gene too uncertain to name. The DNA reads TGTGCCAGCAGCCATAGAGGGCGGAGAAACACCATATATTTT. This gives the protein CASSHRGRRNTIYF.